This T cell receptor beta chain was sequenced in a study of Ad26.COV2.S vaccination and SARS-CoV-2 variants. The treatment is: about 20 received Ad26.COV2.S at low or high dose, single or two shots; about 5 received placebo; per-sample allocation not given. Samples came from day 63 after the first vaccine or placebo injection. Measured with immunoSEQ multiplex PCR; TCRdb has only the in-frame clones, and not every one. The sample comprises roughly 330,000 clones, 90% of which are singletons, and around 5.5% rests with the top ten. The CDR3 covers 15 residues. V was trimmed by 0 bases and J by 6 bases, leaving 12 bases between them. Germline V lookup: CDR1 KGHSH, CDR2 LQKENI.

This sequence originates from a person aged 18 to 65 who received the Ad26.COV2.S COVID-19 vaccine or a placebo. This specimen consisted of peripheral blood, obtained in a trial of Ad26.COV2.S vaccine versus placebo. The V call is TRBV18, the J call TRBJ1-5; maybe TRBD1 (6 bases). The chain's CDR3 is CASSPPGAGAQPQHF. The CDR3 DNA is TGTGCCAGCTCACCACCGGGGGCAGGGGCTCAGCCCCAGCATTTT. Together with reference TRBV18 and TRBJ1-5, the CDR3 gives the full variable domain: NAGVMQNPRHLVRRRGQEARLRCSPMKGHSHVYWYRQLPEEGLKFMVYLQKENIIDESGMPKERFSAEFPKEGPSILRIQQVVRGDSAAYFCASSPPGAGAQPQHFGDGTRLSIL.